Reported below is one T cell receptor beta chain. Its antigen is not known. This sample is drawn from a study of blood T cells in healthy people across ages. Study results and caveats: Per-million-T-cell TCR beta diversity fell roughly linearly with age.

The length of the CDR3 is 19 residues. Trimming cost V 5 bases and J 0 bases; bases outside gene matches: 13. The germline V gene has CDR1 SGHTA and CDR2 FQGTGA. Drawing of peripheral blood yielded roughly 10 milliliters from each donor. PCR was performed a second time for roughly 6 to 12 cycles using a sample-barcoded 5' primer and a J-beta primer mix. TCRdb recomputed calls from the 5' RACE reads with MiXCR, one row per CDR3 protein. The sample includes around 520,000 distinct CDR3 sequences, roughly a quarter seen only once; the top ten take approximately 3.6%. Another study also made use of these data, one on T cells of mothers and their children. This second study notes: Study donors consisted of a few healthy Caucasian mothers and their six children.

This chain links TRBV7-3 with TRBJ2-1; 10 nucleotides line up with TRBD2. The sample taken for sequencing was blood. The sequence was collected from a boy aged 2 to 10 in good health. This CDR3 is CASSAKAGGTYSSYNEQFF. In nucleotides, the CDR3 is TGTGCCAGCAGCGCTAAAGCGGGGGGGACTTATAGCTCCTACAATGAGCAGTTCTTC.